Below are 30 T cell receptor beta chains sequenced from a single sample in a study of radiotherapy plus CTLA-4 blockade in lung cancer. The protocol was immunoSEQ multiplex PCR, while the TCRdb copy is restricted to in-frame clones and leaves out a portion. The table shows about 77,000 clones, with roughly 69% occurring only once. This specimen consisted of peripheral blood, obtained from a patient treated with radiotherapy plus ipilimumab. Every receptor here comes from a human donor with non-small cell lung cancer whose response to radiotherapy plus ipilimumab could not be evaluated.

The J gene is TRBJ1-2, the V gene TRBV5-1; 8 positions agree with TRBD1. Trimming took 3 bases from V and 4 from J; bases not matched to a gene: 5. CDR1 is SGHRS and CDR2 is YFSETQ in the germline V gene. The CDR3 has 14 amino acids. DNA of the CDR3: TGCGCCAGCAGCTCTGACAGGGGTGGCTATGGCTACACCTTC. Translated: CASSSDRGGYGYTF.

The chain uses TRBV19 and TRBJ1-5, with no clear D. CDR1 LNHDA and CDR2 SQIVND come from the germline V gene (reference sequence). Trimming left V 3 bases short and J 0 bases short, with 12 bases between. The CDR3 totals 16 residues. CDR3 nucleotides: TGTGCCAGTAGTATTGCCAGGTCCTATAGCAATCAGCCCCAGCATTTT. It yields the protein CASSIARSYSNQPQHF.

The chain carries TRBV4-2 and TRBJ2-7; TRBD2 matches 8 bases. V shed 0 bases and J 3 bases; nucleotides not matched to a gene: 10. The germline V gene encodes CDR1 LGHNA and CDR2 YNFKEQ. The CDR3 consists of 17 residues. This CDR3 reads CASSQDGRGVNFYEQYF. CDR3 sequence (DNA): TGTGCCAGCAGCCAAGACGGGCGGGGGGTAAATTTCTACGAGCAGTACTTC.

The chain joins TRBV27 to TRBJ2-7; D is unclear. This CDR3 has 13 amino acids. Trimming stripped 0 bases from V and 4 bases from J, with 7 bases between. The germline gives CDR1 MNHEY, CDR2 SMNVEV (reference sequence). The CDR3 loop reads CASSLSARYEQYF. CDR3 in DNA: TGTGCCAGCAGTTTATCGGCTAGATACGAGCAGTACTTC.

The J gene is TRBJ2-4, the V gene TRBV10-3, with D tentatively TRBD2 (7 bases). The V end was cut by 10 bases, the J end by 4 bases, with 20 bases between. Germline V CDR1 and CDR2: ENHRY, SYGVKD. The CDR3 is made up of 15 amino acids. The CDR3 sequence is CATEAGGLTKNIQYF. Written as DNA, the CDR3 is TGTGCCACCGAAGCCGGGGGGCTGACTAAAAACATTCAGTACTTC.

This chain joins TRBV7-2 and TRBJ2-2; 9 bases are shared with TRBD2. Germline V gene sequence: CDR1 SGHTA, CDR2 FQGNSA. CDR3 length: 17 residues. The ends lost 0 bases at V and 4 bases at J; junction bases unmatched: 6. CDR3 in amino acids: CASSLASSGVSTGELFF. DNA of the CDR3: TGTGCCAGCAGCTTAGCGTCTAGCGGGGTTAGCACCGGGGAGCTGTTTTTT.

Comments on this clone: Additional DNA sequences in this sample encode the identical CDR3. The chain employs TRBV7-2 and TRBJ2-7; 8 bases fit TRBD1. There are 14 residues in the CDR3. After removal of 5 bases from V and 2 bases from J, the junction contained 5 bases not matched to a gene. CDR1 SGHTA and CDR2 FQGNSA come from the germline V gene. The CDR3 reads CASSGGTGPYEQYF. The CDR3, as DNA: TGTGCCAGCAGCGGGGGGACAGGCCCCTACGAGCAGTACTTC.

The genes are TRBV4-3 and TRBJ1-6; D remains unclear. Germline V lookup: CDR1 LGHNA, CDR2 YSLEER. This CDR3 contains 15 residues. V was cut by 1 base and J by 6 bases, with 10 bases left in between. CDR3 sequence (DNA): TGCGCCAGCAGCCAAGGAGCCCTAGGTAATTCACCCCTCCACTTT. This translates into CASSQGALGNSPLHF.

This clone showed up just once. The V call is TRBV28, the J call TRBJ2-1; 11 nucleotides line up with TRBD2. The germline CDR1 and CDR2 sequences are MDHEN and SYDVKM. CDR3 size: 16 residues. J gave up 6 bases and V 7 bases, and 11 bases lay outside the gene matches. CDR3: CASKEIAGGSGNEQFF. As DNA, the CDR3 is TGTGCCAGCAAGGAAATAGCGGGGGGGTCGGGCAATGAGCAGTTCTTC.

The gene calls are TRBV5-1 and TRBJ2-4, with TRBD1 identical over 8 bases. This CDR3 contains 15 residues. With 3 bases clipped from V and 5 bases from J, the junction kept 7 bases outside the gene matches. In germline, CDR1 is SGHRS, CDR2 YFSETQ. CDR3 region: CASSSGTGSENIQYF. CDR3 in DNA: TGCGCCAGCAGCTCCGGGACAGGCAGCGAAAACATTCAGTACTTC.

The rearrangement uses TRBV30 and TRBJ1-4; the match to TRBD1 covers 10 bases. The trim removed 0 bases at V and 11 bases at J, leaving 6 bases unmatched. CDR1 is GTSNPN, CDR2 SVGIG, per germline (reference sequence). The CDR3 totals 14 residues. CDR3 nucleotides: TGTGCCTGGAGTGTATGGGACAGGGGCGAGAAACTGTTTTTT. It specifies CAWSVWDRGEKLFF. Based on the CDR3 plus reference TRBV30 and TRBJ1-4, the full variable domain is SQTIHQWPATLVQPVGSPLSLECTVEGTSNPNLYWYRQAAGRGLQLLFYSVGIGQISSEVPQNLSASRPQDRQFILSSKKLLLSDSGFYLCAWSVWDRGEKLFFGSGTQLSVL.

The J gene is TRBJ2-2, the V gene TRBV4-2, with a possible D match to TRBD2 (6 bases). This CDR3 has 14 residues. V lost 3 bases and J lost 2, with 7 bases in between. Per the germline V gene, CDR1 is LGHNA and CDR2 is YNFKEQ. CDR3 region: CASSQGLNTGELFF. DNA for the CDR3: TGTGCCAGCAGCCAGGGACTCAACACCGGGGAGCTGTTTTTT.

As DNA, the CDR3 is TGTGCCAGCAGTACGAGGACAGGGACCCCCTACGAGCAGTACTTC. It yields the protein CASSTRTGTPYEQYF. This chain uses TRBV6-5 with TRBJ2-7; TRBD1 agrees at 8 bases. The V gene's germline CDR1 is MNHEY and CDR2 SVGAGI. Trimming at V came to 5 bases and at J to 2 bases, leaving 8 bases not matched to a gene. The CDR3 spans 15 residues.

V usage is TRBV5-1 and J usage is TRBJ2-1; 8 positions agree with TRBD2. This CDR3 is built from 15 residues. Trimming at V came to 4 bases and at J to 10 bases, leaving 13 bases not matched to a gene. Looked up from germline, CDR1 is SGHRS and CDR2 is YFSETQ. The CDR3 DNA is TGCGCCAGCAGCCTCGACGGGGGGGGTTTAGGGGAGCAGTTCTTC. Encoded protein: CASSLDGGGLGEQFF. Filled out from reference TRBV5-1 and TRBJ2-1, the complete variable domain reads KAGVTQTPRYLIKTRGQQVTLSCSPISGHRSVSWYQQTPGQGLQFLFEYFSETQRNKGNFPGRFSGRQFSNSRSEMNVSTLELGDSALYLCASSLDGGGLGEQFFGPGTRLTVL.

This clone showed up just a few times. This chain connects TRBV6-4 to TRBJ2-2; no clear D gene. V was shortened by 6 bases and J by 7 bases, with 9 bases between the two germline ends. The CDR3 loop spans 12 amino acids. Germline assignment: CDR1 MRHNA and CDR2 SNTAGT. CDR3 bases: TGTGCCAGCAGGGCCCCCCACGGGGAGCTGTTTTTT. Its translation is CASRAPHGELFF.

The chain joins TRBV28 to TRBJ1-4; TRBD1 matches 7 bases. Trimming cost V 6 bases and J 0 bases; bases outside gene matches: 7. The germline gives CDR1 MDHEN, CDR2 SYDVKM. The CDR3 has 16 amino acids. The CDR3 nucleotides read TGTGCCAGCAGCTCTCCGACAGGGACAACTAATGAAAAACTGTTTTTT. It is translated as CASSSPTGTTNEKLFF.

A note on this clone: Other nucleotide sequences in the sample specify the same CDR3. The DNA for the CDR3 is TGTGCCAGCAGTGAGTTTACCGGTAGCACAGATACGCAGTATTTT. It encodes CASSEFTGSTDTQYF. V usage is TRBV6-1 and J usage is TRBJ2-3, with D hard to call. Germline CDR1 reads MNHNS; CDR2 reads SASEGT. The CDR3 contains 15 residues. Deletions cut 3 bases from V and 0 bases from J, with 10 bases between.

V gene TRBV30 combines with J gene TRBJ1-3; no clear D. Trimming stripped 0 bases from V and 0 bases from J, with 15 bases between. Per germline, CDR1 GTSNPN and CDR2 SVGIG (reference sequence). CDR3 length: 17 amino acids. CDR3 amino acids: CAWSVSEGGGSGNTIYF. CDR3 in DNA: TGTGCCTGGAGTGTAAGCGAGGGAGGAGGCTCTGGAAACACCATATATTTT. Full variable domain (outside the CDR3, taken from reference TRBV30 and TRBJ1-3): SQTIHQWPATLVQPVGSPLSLECTVEGTSNPNLYWYRQAAGRGLQLLFYSVGIGQISSEVPQNLSASRPQDRQFILSSKKLLLSDSGFYLCAWSVSEGGGSGNTIYFGEGSWLTVV.

CDR3 bases: TGTGCCAGCCATCTAGCGGGAGGGCCTATCGGGGAGCTGTTTTTT. It specifies CASHLAGGPIGELFF. The V gene is TRBV6-6, the J gene TRBJ2-2, with TRBD2 matching 12 bases. Unmatched junction bases numbered 8, after V lost 8 bases and J lost 7 bases. From germline, CDR1 is MNHNY and CDR2 SVGAGI (reference sequence). This CDR3 has 15 residues.

This chain joins TRBV30 and TRBJ1-6; 7 bases are a match to TRBD1. J gave up 6 bases and V 8 bases, and 7 bases lay outside the gene matches. The CDR3 has 13 amino acids. Germline-derived CDR1 and CDR2 are GTSNPN and SVGIG (reference sequence). The CDR3: CALAGQPNSPLHF. In DNA, the CDR3 is TGTGCCCTGGCGGGACAGCCTAATTCACCCCTCCACTTT.

V gene TRBV2 combines with J gene TRBJ1-6, with 7 bases that match TRBD1. CDR3 length equals 13 residues. J gave up 5 bases and V 6 bases, and 1 base lay outside the gene matches. Germline values: CDR1 SNHLY, CDR2 FYNNEI. The DNA for the CDR3 is TGTGCCAGCAGGGACAGGAATAATTCACCCCTCCACTTT. Translation: CASRDRNNSPLHF.

This chain joins TRBV10-3 and TRBJ2-7, with 7 positions matching TRBD1. Germline CDR1 reads ENHRY; CDR2 reads SYGVKD. This CDR3 contains 12 residues. V shed 9 bases and J 4 bases; nucleotides not matched to a gene: 6. Here the CDR3 DNA reads TGTGCCATTGGACAGGTTGCTTACGAGCAGTACTTC. Encoded protein: CAIGQVAYEQYF.

The rearrangement uses TRBV28 and TRBJ2-4, with TRBD2 matching 8 bases. Germline V gives CDR1 MDHEN, CDR2 SYDVKM. This CDR3 is built from 15 residues. The ends lost 7 bases at V and 0 bases at J; junction bases unmatched: 5. The CDR3 coding sequence is TGTGCCAGCATGGTCGGGGGGGCAGCCAAAAACATTCAGTACTTC. Protein: CASMVGGAAKNIQYF.

The chain has TRBV15 and TRBJ2-3, with TRBD1 as a possible D gene (6 bases). Looked up from germline, CDR1 is LNHNV and CDR2 is YYDKDF (reference sequence). This CDR3 comprises 15 residues. V lost 8 bases to trimming and J lost 3 bases, with 18 bases between them. Written as DNA, the CDR3 is TGTGCCACCGGTACGTCCGACAGGTGGACAGATACGCAGTATTTT. Its translation: CATGTSDRWTDTQYF.

V usage is TRBV11-3 and J usage is TRBJ2-1, with TRBD2 matching over 14 bases. The germline gives CDR1 SGHNT, CDR2 YENEEA. The J segment lost 5 bases and the V segment lost 5 bases, leaving 2 bases of the junction unmatched. This CDR3 has 15 residues. CDR3 nucleotide sequence: TGTGCCAGCAGCGGGGGACTAGCGGGAGACAATGAGCAGTTCTTC. Its protein is CASSGGLAGDNEQFF.

This clone occurred a few times. This rearrangement joins TRBV5-1 to TRBJ1-1; D might be TRBD1 (6 bases). Germline V CDR1 and CDR2: SGHRS, YFSETQ. Trimming cost V 4 bases and J 3 bases, with 19 bases left between them. This CDR3 contains 16 residues. The CDR3: CASSPFGTHGDTEAFF. For the CDR3, the DNA is TGCGCCAGCAGCCCTTTCGGGACACATGGCGACACTGAAGCTTTCTTT.

The chain links TRBV4-3 to TRBJ1-2; D unclear. Deletions cut 0 bases from V and 5 bases from J, with 13 bases between. Germline CDR1 and CDR2: LGHNA and YSLEER. The CDR3 extends over 15 amino acids. The CDR3 sequence: CASSQEAAPDYGYTF. CDR3 nucleotide sequence: TGCGCCAGCAGCCAAGAGGCGGCCCCCGATTATGGCTACACCTTC.

The rearrangement links TRBV6-6 to TRBJ2-7; 8 bases are a match to TRBD2. V lost 9 bases and J lost 2; bases outside the gene matches: 6. The CDR3 sequence is 13 residues long. The germline gives CDR1 MNHNY, CDR2 SVGAGI (reference sequence). CDR3 DNA: TGTGCCAGTCATGATAGCGGGGCCTACGAGCAGTACTTC. It translates to CASHDSGAYEQYF.

V usage is TRBV19 and J usage is TRBJ2-1, with TRBD1 matching 7 bases. Germline CDR1 LNHDA, CDR2 SQIVND (reference sequence). The J segment lost 8 bases and the V segment lost 2 bases, leaving 6 bases of the junction unmatched. The CDR3 runs 14 residues. As DNA, the CDR3 is TGTGCCAGTAGTATATTTGGGACAGCGGATGAGCAGTTCTTC. Translated: CASSIFGTADEQFF.

The chain recombines TRBV30 with TRBJ1-2; D not resolved. The V and J ends lost 1 base and 8 bases respectively, with 14 bases between them. Germline V gene data show CDR1 as GTSNPN and CDR2 as SVGIG (reference sequence). This CDR3 is 13 amino acids long. As DNA, the CDR3 is TGTGCCTGGAGTGACTGGGCAGTAAACGGCTACACCTTC. Translation: CAWSDWAVNGYTF.